The 17 T cell receptor beta chains in this list originate from one sample, sequenced in a study of shared clonotypes between healthy human individuals. Here immunoSEQ multiplex PCR was the method, and the copy in TCRdb shows in-frame clones only, minus some. The table has approximately 640,000 clones, about 90% seen once; the top ten hold 34%. Sequenced: memory CD8+ T cells from PBMCs. Subset indicated: CD45RO+ cells pooled with CCR7-negative TemRA cells. The receptors were gathered from a man aged 18 to 30 in good health. Some clones in this sample may be carry-over from other donors' samples.

On this clone itself: Other DNA sequences from this sample encode an identical CDR3 as well. This rearrangement joins TRBV28 to TRBJ2-7; a possible D gene is TRBD2 (5 bases). The germline V and J ends were trimmed by 3 bases and 0 bases, with 9 bases remaining between them. Germline V gene sequence: CDR1 MDHEN, CDR2 SYDVKM. The CDR3 runs to 14 residues. CDR3 sequence: CASSFAGSSYEQYF. In DNA, the CDR3 is TGTGCCAGCAGTTTTGCTGGGAGCTCCTACGAGCAGTACTTC.

The chain has TRBV19 and TRBJ1-1; possible D gene TRBD1, 5 bases. The germline V gene has CDR1 LNHDA and CDR2 SQIVND (reference sequence). Trimming took 2 bases from V and 1 from J, leaving 11 bases between them. CDR3 length: 15 amino acids. The DNA of the CDR3 is TGTGCCAGTAGTATAAAGGGGCACCCGAACACTGAAGCTTTCTTT. Encoded protein: CASSIKGHPNTEAFF. Drawing the rest from reference TRBV19 and TRBJ1-1, the complete variable domain is DGGITQSPKYLFRKEGQNVTLSCEQNLNHDAMYWYRQDPGQGLRLIYYSQIVNDFQKGDIAEGYSVSREKKESFPLTVTSAQKNPTAFYLCASSIKGHPNTEAFFGQGTRLTVV.

The chain couples TRBV10-3 to TRBJ1-2; D call uncertain. The CDR3 spans 14 residues. Trimming pared 6 bases from V and 4 bases from J, leaving 15 bases between. The germline CDR1 and CDR2 sequences are ENHRY and SYGVKD. The CDR3 nucleotides are TGTGCCATCAGCGCCGGGCCCTTCGGCTATGGCTACACCTTC. This codes for CAISAGPFGYGYTF.

This sequence joins TRBV7-9 and TRBJ1-1; no firm D call. This CDR3 is built from 12 residues. V was cut by 5 bases and J by 4 bases, with 8 bases left in between. CDR1 is SEHNR and CDR2 is FQNEAQ in the germline V gene (reference sequence). DNA for the CDR3: TGTGCCAGCAGCGCGACAACCACTGAAGCTTTCTTT. Its translation is CASSATTTEAFF.

The chain uses TRBV9 and TRBJ2-3; TRBD2 might be the D (6 bases). The CDR3 is 14 residues long. Germline assignment: CDR1 SGDLS and CDR2 YYNGEE. V was clipped by 3 bases and J by 0 bases, with 8 bases between them. This CDR3 is CASSAGTSTDTQYF. CDR3 in DNA: TGTGCCAGCAGCGCCGGGACTAGCACAGATACGCAGTATTTT.

The chain employs TRBV7-9 and TRBJ2-5; D is undetermined. V lost 2 bases and J 2 bases, leaving 6 bases between the germline ends. The CDR3 has 13 amino acids. Germline CDR1 SEHNR, CDR2 FQNEAQ (reference sequence). CDR3 nucleotides: TGTGCCAGCAGCTTATGGAAACAAGAGACCCAGTACTTC. Protein: CASSLWKQETQYF.

Regarding this clone: The junction shows a germline mismatch at one end, possibly a read error. The rearrangement uses TRBV11-3 and TRBJ1-2; 12 bases agree with TRBD1. The germline V gene encodes CDR1 SGHNT and CDR2 YENEEA. The CDR3 has 15 amino acids. This chain's CDR3 is CASSPRDRGPYGYTF. CDR3 nucleotides: TGCGCCAGCAGCCCTCGGGACAGGGGGCCTTATGGCTACACCTTC.

This clone was seen a handful of times. This sample includes further DNA sequences coding for the same CDR3. The rearrangement links TRBV7-2 to TRBJ1-1, with unresolved D. The CDR3 extends over 13 amino acids. Germline assignment: CDR1 SGHTA and CDR2 FQGNSA. V lost 1 base, J lost 0 bases, and 3 bases lay in between. The CDR3 loop reads CASSLVLNTEAFF. The CDR3 coding sequence is TGTGCCAGCAGCTTAGTCCTGAACACTGAAGCTTTCTTT. Complete variable domain (other parts from reference TRBV7-2 and TRBJ1-1): GAGVSQSPSNKVTEKGKDVELRCDPISGHTALYWYRQSLGQGLEFLIYFQGNSAPDKSGLPSDRFSAERTGGSVSTLTIQRTQQEDSAVYLCASSLVLNTEAFFGQGTRLTVV.

The J gene is TRBJ1-2, the V gene TRBV29-1; 7 nucleotides agree with TRBD1. Unmatched junction bases numbered 9, after V lost 0 bases and J lost 8 bases. CDR1 SQVTM and CDR2 ANQGSEA come from the germline V gene. The CDR3 is made up of 14 amino acids. Here the CDR3 reads CSVEERGRGHGYTF. The CDR3 DNA is TGCAGCGTTGAAGAAAGAGGGAGGGGGCACGGCTACACCTTC.

This clone was counted many times. The CDR3 spells CASTLAGGPKDTQYF. CDR3 DNA sequence: TGCGCCAGCACCCTAGCGGGAGGGCCTAAAGATACGCAGTATTTT. The chain recombines TRBV10-2 with TRBJ2-3, with 12 bases identical to TRBD2. V was pared by 7 bases and J by 5 bases, with 7 bases of the junction left unmatched. The CDR3 is 15 amino acids. Germline-derived CDR1 and CDR2 are WSHSY and SAAADI.

V is TRBV27 and J is TRBJ2-5, with D perhaps TRBD1 (5 bases). Germline CDR1 and CDR2: MNHEY and SMNVEV (reference sequence). Trimming left V 5 bases short and J 2 bases short, with 12 bases between. The CDR3 extends over 14 amino acids. Written as DNA, the CDR3 is TGTGCCAGCAGTCCGACAGACCCTCAAGAGACCCAGTACTTC. This sequence encodes CASSPTDPQETQYF.

The rearrangement joins TRBV5-5 to TRBJ2-7, with a possible D match to TRBD1 (6 bases). The CDR3 length is 14 residues. The V gene's germline CDR1 is SGHKS and CDR2 YYEKEE (reference sequence). V lost 3 bases and J 2 bases, leaving 12 bases between the germline ends. CDR3 sequence reads: CASSWTAGAYEQYF. For the CDR3, the DNA is TGTGCCAGCAGCTGGACAGCAGGGGCCTACGAGCAGTACTTC.

The rearrangement joins TRBV11-2 to TRBJ2-2; 9 bases match TRBD1. The length of the CDR3 is 16 residues. With 4 bases clipped from V and 3 bases from J, the junction kept 6 bases outside the gene matches. CDR1 and CDR2 from the germline V gene are SGHAT and FQNNGV. The DNA for the CDR3 is TGTGCCAGCAGCTGGCCTCGGACAGGGGACACCGGGGAGCTGTTTTTT. Translation gives CASSWPRTGDTGELFF.

The chain employs TRBV19 and TRBJ1-5; D may be TRBD1 (5 bases). This CDR3 comprises 14 residues. Germline CDR1 is LNHDA and CDR2 is SQIVND (reference sequence). Trimming took off 3 bases at V and 6 bases at J, with 12 bases between the two ends. The CDR3 is CASSMWGGGQPQHF. CDR3 nucleotides: TGTGCCAGTAGTATGTGGGGGGGAGGTCAGCCCCAGCATTTT.

The V gene is TRBV7-3, the J gene TRBJ2-1; 8 bases are a match to TRBD2. CDR3 size: 17 residues. Trimming cost V 5 bases and J 5 bases; bases outside gene matches: 14. Germline V gene sequence: CDR1 SGHTA, CDR2 FQGTGA. CDR3 nucleotide sequence: TGTGCCAGCAGCCCGCCCCGAGTAGCGGGGATTGACAATGAGCAGTTCTTC. It specifies CASSPPRVAGIDNEQFF.

The chain recombines TRBV6-1 with TRBJ2-7, with D perhaps TRBD1 or TRBD2 (5 bases each). Germline values: CDR1 MNHNS, CDR2 SASEGT. V gave up 7 bases and J gave up 5 bases, with 21 bases separating them. The length of the CDR3 is 15 residues. The DNA for the CDR3 is TGTGCCAGCATCACGCACGGGACGGTACGTGACGAGCAGTACTTC. Its translation is CASITHGTVRDEQYF.

This sequence joins TRBV7-9 and TRBJ1-4; the D is unclear. The V and J ends lost 2 bases and 8 bases respectively, with 21 bases between them. Germline CDR1 reads SEHNR; CDR2 reads FQNEAQ (reference sequence). The CDR3 consists of 17 residues. The CDR3 sequence: CASSLPRGGRAGEKLFF. CDR3 DNA sequence: TGTGCCAGCAGCTTACCTCGTGGCGGCCGGGCAGGAGAAAAACTGTTTTTT.